This is a list of T cell receptor beta chains from one sample in a study of radiation and T cells in renal cell carcinoma. Assay: immunoSEQ multiplex PCR; the TCRdb copy retains only in-frame clones and omits some. The table lists some 120,000 clones, roughly four fifths of them singletons. Sequencing used blood, obtained from a patient whose treatment included radiotherapy and nephrectomy. These receptors were taken from a woman in her sixties with renal cell carcinoma. Each CDR3 is given with its conserved first and last residue. Each record gives: clone size, V gene, J gene, D gene, CDR3 protein, CDR3 DNA. The D gene is left open where the match is weak. Only some rows state a clone size, as once, few, many or a class for expanded clones.

abundance: -; v_gene: TRBV6-5; j_gene: TRBJ1-1; d_gene: TRBD1; CDR3aa: CASSFGQGNTEAFF; CDR3nt: TGTGCCAGCAGCTTCGGACAGGGGAACACTGAAGCTTTCTTT
abundance: once; v_gene: TRBV13; j_gene: TRBJ2-7; d_gene: -; CDR3aa: CASSLGIPLTYEQYF; CDR3nt: TGTGCCAGCAGCTTAGGCATTCCTTTAACCTACGAGCAGTACTTC
abundance: -; v_gene: TRBV6-6; j_gene: TRBJ1-5; d_gene: -; CDR3aa: CASTRLGLYSNQPQHF; CDR3nt: TGTGCCAGCACTCGCCTCGGACTTTATAGCAATCAGCCCCAGCATTTT
abundance: once; v_gene: TRBV7-9; j_gene: TRBJ2-7; d_gene: -; CDR3aa: CASSFQNGTQKWQYF; CDR3nt: TGTGCCAGCAGCTTTCAAAACGGGACGCAAAAGTGGCAGTACTTC
abundance: -; v_gene: TRBV9; j_gene: TRBJ2-7; d_gene: TRBD1; CDR3aa: CASSVVGTGISEQYF; CDR3nt: TGTGCCAGCAGCGTAGTGGGGACAGGGATCTCCGAGCAGTACTTC
abundance: -; v_gene: TRBV4-2; j_gene: TRBJ1-3; d_gene: TRBD1; CDR3aa: CASSQELYGTGSGNTIYF; CDR3nt: TGTGCCAGCAGCCAAGAGCTATATGGGACAGGCTCAGGAAACACCATATATTTT
abundance: -; v_gene: TRBV10-3; j_gene: TRBJ2-7; d_gene: -; CDR3aa: CAITNRDSYEQYF; CDR3nt: TGTGCCATCACGAACCGGGACTCCTACGAGCAGTACTTC
abundance: -; v_gene: TRBV7-6; j_gene: TRBJ2-5; d_gene: TRBD1; CDR3aa: CASTLVRGQGQETQYF; CDR3nt: TGTGCCAGCACCTTAGTTCGGGGACAGGGACAAGAGACCCAGTACTTC
abundance: once; v_gene: TRBV7-6; j_gene: TRBJ1-6; d_gene: -; CDR3aa: CASGWTDSYNSPLHF; CDR3nt: TGTGCCAGCGGATGGACGGACTCCTATAATTCACCCCTCCACTTT
abundance: few; v_gene: TRBV30; j_gene: TRBJ1-5; d_gene: -; CDR3aa: CAWSVGGRQPQHF; CDR3nt: TGTGCCTGGAGTGTGGGGGGGAGGCAGCCCCAGCATTTT
abundance: -; v_gene: TRBV13; j_gene: TRBJ2-7; d_gene: -; CDR3aa: CASSRGYEQYF; CDR3nt: TGTGCCAGCAGCCGGGGCTACGAGCAGTACTTC